One T cell receptor beta chain is described in this entry. Its antigen remains unknown. Method: immunoSEQ multiplex PCR; TCRdb's copy keeps in-frame clones and lacks some. The data show under 75,000 clones, with 86% seen just once and 21% held by the top ten. These data originate in a study of T cells in localized non-small cell lung cancer. Germline V CDR1 and CDR2: SGHDT, YYEEEE. The CDR3 is 14 residues long. The V end was cut by 0 bases, the J end by 1 base, with 7 bases between. Study-level results: Longer overall survival accompanied higher blood T cell density. Peak T cell clonality was found in uninvolved adjacent lung, exceeding tumor. Appearing in adjacent lung were a median roughly 59 of the top 100 tumor clones.

This chain links TRBV5-6 with TRBJ1-2; D is undetermined. The receptor was isolated from a male donor aged 60 or over with stage III squamous cell lung carcinoma. The material was peripheral blood, obtained before any cancer treatment. In nucleotides, the CDR3 is TGTGCCAGCAGCTTGGTCAGGAATAACTATGGCTACACCTTC. Protein sequence: CASSLVRNNYGYTF. The full variable domain, rest sourced from reference TRBV5-6 and TRBJ1-2, is DAGVTQSPTHLIKTRGQQVTLRCSPKSGHDTVSWYQQALGQGPQFIFQYYEEEERQRGNFPDRFSGHQFPNYSSELNVNALLLGDSALYLCASSLVRNNYGYTFGSGTRLTVV.